This T cell receptor (beta chain) was captured by sequencing in a study of identical twins. Germline CDR1 reads SGHRS; CDR2 reads YFSETQ. This CDR3 comprises 16 residues. The V gene lost 0 bases and the J gene lost 8 bases, with 18 bases spanning the gap. cDNA carried unique molecular identifiers, and a universal primer site was added by template switching. TCRdb re-called the 5' RACE reads through MiXCR, storing one row per CDR3 protein. The table has some 760,000 distinct CDR3 sequences, 15% to 20% seen once. In addition, the sample was reused for a study of T cells expressing NK-cell markers. That source adds: From sorted CD3+CD56+NKG2C+, CD3+CD56+NKG2C- and CD3+CD56-NKG2C+ T cells came the TCR beta repertoires. Sorting in several experiments was restricted by an anti-gamma-delta TCR antibody to alpha-beta TCR T cells. HCMV specificity of the expanded NKG2C+ T cell clones stayed unclear.

Sequencing was done on a sample of PBMCs. This chain joins TRBV5-1 and TRBJ2-1, with D possibly matching TRBD2 (5 bases). This TCR came from a woman aged 18-29 years in good health. The CDR3 loop is CASSLAEVLIRDEQFF. CDR3 in DNA: TGCGCCAGCAGCTTGGCGGAGGTCCTAATAAGGGATGAGCAGTTCTTC.